This TCR beta chain derives from a study of blood T cell repertoires in COVID-19. Study information: Material from acute and convalescent COVID-19 was sourced from the United States, Italy and Spain. From T cells, B-cell-depleted T cells, or PBMCs came the material, which was cDNA or gDNA.

With 2 bases removed from V and 7 bases from J, the gap between germline ends came to 12 bases. The CDR3 is 13 amino acids. From germline, CDR1 is SGDLS and CDR2 YYNGEE. Original processing methods: Scientists estimated how many nucleated cells there were by amplifying reference gene primers. This table comes from immunoSEQ multiplex PCR, and its TCRdb copy is limited to in-frame clones, with some not included. The V and J calls and the clone size are those of that table, but D and trimming were determined from the DNA. The data hold 90,000 to 120,000 clones, with 70% to 85% observed a single time. This TCR came from a man between 65 and 80 years old with active or convalescent COVID-19. Sequences were obtained from peripheral blood. The rearrangement links TRBV9 to TRBJ1-1, with a weak D call TRBD1 (5 bases). CDR3 region: CASSVSTGYEAFF. The CDR3 bases are TGTGCCAGCAGCGTCTCCACAGGTTATGAAGCTTTCTTT.